The next 3 T cell receptor beta chains were all read from a single sample in a study of metastatic and nonmetastatic thyroid tumors. Not a single patient had been given any form of treatment at any point before undergoing thyroid surgery. TCRdb ran MiXCR on the PCR reads. This sample has 35,000 to 50,000 clones, with roughly a fifth found just once. Sample: blood. All receptors come from a female donor with papillary thyroid cancer or a benign thyroid nodule (not recorded which). Some clones in this sample may be carry-over from other donors' samples.

By frequency in the sample, this clone is large. The chain joins TRBV6-1 to TRBJ1-6; possibly TRBD1 for D (5 bases). Germline assignment: CDR1 MNHNS and CDR2 SASEGT. CDR3 length equals 13 residues. Trimming removed 6 bases from V and 7 bases from J, with 10 bases in between. CDR3 coding DNA: TGTGCCAGCAGCCCGACAGAGAATTCACCCCTCCACTTT. Protein: CASSPTENSPLHF.

This clone was recorded many times. J is TRBJ2-5 and V is TRBV6-2 or TRBV6-3; a possible D gene is TRBD2 (5 bases). Trimming took 2 bases from V and 0 from J, leaving 10 bases between them. The CDR3 has 15 residues. Germline-derived CDR1 and CDR2 are MNHEY and SVGEGT. The CDR3 sequence: CASSYLPGYQETQYF. CDR3 DNA sequence: TGTGCCAGCAGTTACCTGCCGGGGTACCAAGAGACCCAGTACTTC.

This clone was counted ten times or more. The chain employs TRBV4-3 and TRBJ1-2; maybe TRBD1 (5 bases). The V end was cut by 2 bases, the J end by 6 bases, with 10 bases between. CDR1 is LGHNA, CDR2 YSLEER, per germline. The CDR3 sequence is 13 residues long. CDR3 sequence (DNA): TGCGCCAGCAGCCAACTTCCGGGGGATGGCTACACCTTC. This codes for CASSQLPGDGYTF.